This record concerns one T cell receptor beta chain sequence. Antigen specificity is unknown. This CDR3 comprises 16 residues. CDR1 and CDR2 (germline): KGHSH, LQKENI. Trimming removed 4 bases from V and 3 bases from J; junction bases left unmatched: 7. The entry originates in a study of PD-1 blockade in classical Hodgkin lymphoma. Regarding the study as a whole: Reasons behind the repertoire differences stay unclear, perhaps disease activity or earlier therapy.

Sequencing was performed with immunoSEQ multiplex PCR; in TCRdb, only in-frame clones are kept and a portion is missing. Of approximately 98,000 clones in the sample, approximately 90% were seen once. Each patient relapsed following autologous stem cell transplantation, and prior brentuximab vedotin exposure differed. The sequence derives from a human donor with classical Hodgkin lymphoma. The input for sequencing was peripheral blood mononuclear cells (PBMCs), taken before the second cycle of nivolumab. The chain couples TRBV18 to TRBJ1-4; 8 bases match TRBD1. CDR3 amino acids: CASSLQGQASNEKLFF. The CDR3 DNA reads TGTGCCAGCTCACTACAGGGACAGGCCTCTAATGAAAAACTGTTTTTT.